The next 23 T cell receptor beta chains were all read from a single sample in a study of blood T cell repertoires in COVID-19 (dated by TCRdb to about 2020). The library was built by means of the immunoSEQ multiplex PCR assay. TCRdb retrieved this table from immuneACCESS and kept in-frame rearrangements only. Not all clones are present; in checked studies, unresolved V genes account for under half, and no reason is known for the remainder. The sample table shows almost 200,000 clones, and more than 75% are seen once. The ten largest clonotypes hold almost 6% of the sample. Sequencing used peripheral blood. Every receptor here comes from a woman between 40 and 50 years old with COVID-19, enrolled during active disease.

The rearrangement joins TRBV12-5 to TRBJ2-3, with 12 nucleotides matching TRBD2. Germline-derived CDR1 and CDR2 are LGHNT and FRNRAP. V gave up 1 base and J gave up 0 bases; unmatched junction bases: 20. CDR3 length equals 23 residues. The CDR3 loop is CASGLGQKNPGLAGPFSTDTQYF. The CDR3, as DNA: TGTGCTAGTGGTTTGGGCCAAAAGAACCCCGGACTAGCGGGACCCTTTAGCACAGATACGCAGTATTTT.

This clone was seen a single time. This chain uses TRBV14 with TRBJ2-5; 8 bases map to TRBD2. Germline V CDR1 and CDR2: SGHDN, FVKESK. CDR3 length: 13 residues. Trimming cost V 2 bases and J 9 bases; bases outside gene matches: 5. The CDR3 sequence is CASSQLRGAPQYF. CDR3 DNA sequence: TGTGCCAGCAGCCAATTGCGGGGGGCGCCCCAGTACTTC.

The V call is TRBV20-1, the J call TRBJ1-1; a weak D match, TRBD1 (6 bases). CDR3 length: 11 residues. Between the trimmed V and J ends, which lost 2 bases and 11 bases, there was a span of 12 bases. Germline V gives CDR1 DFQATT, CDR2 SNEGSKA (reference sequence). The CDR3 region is CSARPGDRAFF. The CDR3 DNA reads TGCAGTGCTAGACCAGGGGATAGGGCTTTCTTT.

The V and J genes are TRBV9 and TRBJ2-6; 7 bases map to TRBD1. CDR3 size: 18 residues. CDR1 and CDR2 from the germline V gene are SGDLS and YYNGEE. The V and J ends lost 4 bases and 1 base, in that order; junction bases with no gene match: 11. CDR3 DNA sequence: TGTGCCAGCAGCCTCGACAGGGAAGGGGGTTCTGGGGCCAACGTCCTGACTTTC. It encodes CASSLDREGGSGANVLTF.

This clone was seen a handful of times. As DNA, the CDR3 is TGTGCCACCCGGCGGGAGGGACCCAGCTCCTACGAGCAGTACTTC. It is translated as CATRREGPSSYEQYF. This sequence joins TRBV6-5 and TRBJ2-7; TRBD2 aligns across 9 bases. Trimming removed 10 bases from V and 0 bases from J; junction bases left unmatched: 10. CDR1 and CDR2 from the germline V gene are MNHEY and SVGAGI. The CDR3 has 15 amino acids.

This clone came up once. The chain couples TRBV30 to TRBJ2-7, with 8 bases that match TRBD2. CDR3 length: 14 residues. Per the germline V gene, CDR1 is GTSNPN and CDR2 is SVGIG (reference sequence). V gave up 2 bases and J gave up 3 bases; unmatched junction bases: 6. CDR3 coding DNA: TGTGCCTGGAGTCCCAGGGGACTAGACTACGAGCAGTACTTC. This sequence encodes CAWSPRGLDYEQYF.

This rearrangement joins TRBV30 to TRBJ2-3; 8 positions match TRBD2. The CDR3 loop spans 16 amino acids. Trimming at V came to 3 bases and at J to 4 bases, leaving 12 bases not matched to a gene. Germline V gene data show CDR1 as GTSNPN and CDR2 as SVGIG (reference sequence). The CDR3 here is CAWRIAGTRDSDTQYF. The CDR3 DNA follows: TGTGCCTGGAGGATAGCGGGAACTCGGGATTCAGATACGCAGTATTTT.

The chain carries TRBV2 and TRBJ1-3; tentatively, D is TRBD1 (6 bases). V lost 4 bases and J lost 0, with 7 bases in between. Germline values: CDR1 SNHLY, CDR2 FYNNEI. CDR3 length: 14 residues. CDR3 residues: CASSVGGSGNTIYF. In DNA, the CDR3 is TGTGCCAGCAGTGTAGGGGGCTCTGGAAACACCATATATTTT.

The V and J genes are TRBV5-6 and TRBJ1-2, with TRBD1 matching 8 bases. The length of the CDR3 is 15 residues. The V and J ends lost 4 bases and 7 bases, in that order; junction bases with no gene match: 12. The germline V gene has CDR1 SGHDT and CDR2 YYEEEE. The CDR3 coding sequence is TGTGCCAGCAGCCCTCTGGACAGGGAACTTGGTGGCTACACCTTC. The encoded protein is CASSPLDRELGGYTF.

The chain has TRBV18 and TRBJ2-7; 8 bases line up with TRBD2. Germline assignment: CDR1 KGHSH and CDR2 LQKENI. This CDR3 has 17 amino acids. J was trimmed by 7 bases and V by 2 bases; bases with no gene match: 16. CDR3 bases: TGTGCCAGCTCACCATCCGGCCTTAGTCCGAGCGGGGGAGAGCAGTACTTC. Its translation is CASSPSGLSPSGGEQYF.

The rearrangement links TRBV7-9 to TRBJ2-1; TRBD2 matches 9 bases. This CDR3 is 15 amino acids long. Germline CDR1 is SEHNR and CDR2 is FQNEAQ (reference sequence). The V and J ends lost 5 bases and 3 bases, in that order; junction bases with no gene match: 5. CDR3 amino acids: CASSPVAGVYNEQFF. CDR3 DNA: TGTGCCAGCAGCCCGGTAGCGGGAGTCTACAATGAGCAGTTCTTC.

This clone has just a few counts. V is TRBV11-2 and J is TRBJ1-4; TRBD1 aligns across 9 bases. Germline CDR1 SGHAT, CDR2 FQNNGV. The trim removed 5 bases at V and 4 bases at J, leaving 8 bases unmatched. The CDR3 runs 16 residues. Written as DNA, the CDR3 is TGTGCCAGCAGCGCCTCCGGGACAGGGAATAATGAAAAACTGTTTTTT. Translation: CASSASGTGNNEKLFF.

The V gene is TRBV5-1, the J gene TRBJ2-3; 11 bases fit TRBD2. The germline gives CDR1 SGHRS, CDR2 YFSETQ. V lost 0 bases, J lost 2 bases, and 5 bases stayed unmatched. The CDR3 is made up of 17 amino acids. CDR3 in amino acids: CASSLGSSGGPTDTQYF. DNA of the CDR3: TGCGCCAGCAGCTTGGGGTCTAGCGGGGGGCCCACAGATACGCAGTATTTT.

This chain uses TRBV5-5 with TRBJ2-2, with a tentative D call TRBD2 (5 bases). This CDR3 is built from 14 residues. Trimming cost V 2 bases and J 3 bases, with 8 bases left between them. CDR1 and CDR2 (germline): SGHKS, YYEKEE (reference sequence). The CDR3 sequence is CASSLRGDTGELFF. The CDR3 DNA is TGTGCCAGCAGCTTACGGGGTGACACCGGGGAGCTGTTTTTT.

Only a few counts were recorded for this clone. Here the CDR3 reads CASSGPSILEQFF. CDR3 nucleotide sequence: TGTGCCAGTAGTGGCCCCAGTATCCTTGAGCAGTTCTTC. This chain joins TRBV19 and TRBJ2-1; D is ambiguous. V lost 5 bases and J lost 9, with 14 bases in between. This CDR3 region has 13 residues. Germline CDR1 reads LNHDA; CDR2 reads SQIVND (reference sequence).

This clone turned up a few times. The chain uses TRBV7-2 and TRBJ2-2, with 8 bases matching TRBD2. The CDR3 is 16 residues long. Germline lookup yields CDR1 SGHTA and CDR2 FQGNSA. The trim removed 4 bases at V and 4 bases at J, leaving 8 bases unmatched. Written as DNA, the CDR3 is TGTGCCAGCAGCTCCGAAGCGGGAGCCTTCACCGGGGAGCTGTTTTTT. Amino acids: CASSSEAGAFTGELFF. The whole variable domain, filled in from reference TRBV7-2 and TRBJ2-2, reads GAGVSQSPSNKVTEKGKDVELRCDPISGHTALYWYRQSLGQGLEFLIYFQGNSAPDKSGLPSDRFSAERTGGSVSTLTIQRTQQEDSAVYLCASSSEAGAFTGELFFGEGSRLTVL.

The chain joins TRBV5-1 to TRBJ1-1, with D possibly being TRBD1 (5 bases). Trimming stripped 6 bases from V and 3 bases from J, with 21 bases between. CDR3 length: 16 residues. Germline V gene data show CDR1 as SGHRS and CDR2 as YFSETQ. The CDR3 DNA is TGCGCCAGCAAGTCAGGGTCGGGTATGGCGTACACTGAAGCTTTCTTT. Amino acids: CASKSGSGMAYTEAFF.

CDR3 sequence reads: CASSRRTPGQEIFSLYEQYF. The DNA of the CDR3 is TGTGCCAGCAGTCGACGCACTCCGGGACAGGAGATCTTCTCCCTCTACGAGCAGTACTTC. This chain joins TRBV6-6 and TRBJ2-7; 8 nucleotides agree with TRBD1. This CDR3 has 20 amino acids. CDR1 MNHNY and CDR2 SVGAGI come from the germline V gene (reference sequence). Germline trimming cut 5 bases from V and 3 bases from J; bases unmatched to any gene: 24.

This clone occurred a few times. The DNA for the CDR3 is TGTGCCAGCACAGACAGGGCCCCAGGTGGCTACACCTTC. Its protein is CASTDRAPGGYTF. The chain couples TRBV5-8 to TRBJ1-2, with 7 nucleotides matching TRBD1. This CDR3 contains 13 residues. The V gene end was trimmed by 6 bases and the J gene end by 7 bases; junction bases not matched to a gene: 9. Looked up from germline, CDR1 is SGHTS and CDR2 is YDEGEE.

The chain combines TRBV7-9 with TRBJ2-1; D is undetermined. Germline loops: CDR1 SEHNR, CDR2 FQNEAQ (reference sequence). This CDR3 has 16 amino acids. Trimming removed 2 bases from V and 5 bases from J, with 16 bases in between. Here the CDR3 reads CASSLRDSPYHNEQFF. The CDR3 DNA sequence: TGTGCCAGCAGCTTAAGAGACTCCCCATACCACAATGAGCAGTTCTTC.

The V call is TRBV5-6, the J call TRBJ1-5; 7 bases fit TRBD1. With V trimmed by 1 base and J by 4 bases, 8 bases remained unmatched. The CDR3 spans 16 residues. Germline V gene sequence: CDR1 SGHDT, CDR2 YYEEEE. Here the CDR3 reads CASSLLRRQGNQPQHF. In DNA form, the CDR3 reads TGTGCCAGCAGCTTGTTAAGAAGACAGGGTAATCAGCCCCAGCATTTT.

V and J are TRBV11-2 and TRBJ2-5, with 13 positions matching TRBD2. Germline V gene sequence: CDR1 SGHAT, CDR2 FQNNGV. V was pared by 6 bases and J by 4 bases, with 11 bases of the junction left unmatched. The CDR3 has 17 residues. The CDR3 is CASRAGLAGVGGETQYF. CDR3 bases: TGTGCCAGCAGGGCAGGACTAGCGGGAGTAGGCGGAGAGACCCAGTACTTC.

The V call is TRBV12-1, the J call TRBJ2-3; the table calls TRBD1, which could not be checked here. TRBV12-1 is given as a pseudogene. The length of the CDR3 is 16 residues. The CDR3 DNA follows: TGTGCCAGCAGCTTTTTACAGGGCGGCGGCACAGATACGCAGTATTTT. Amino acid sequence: CASSFLQGGGTDTQYF.